The 30 T cell receptor beta chains below were found in one sample sequenced in a study of blood T cell repertoires in COVID-19. Only in-frame clones appear in the TCRdb table, and some are missing; sequencing was by immunoSEQ multiplex PCR. The table records around 360,000 clones, around 87% of them present only once. The sequenced material came from PBMCs or T cells enriched from blood (not recorded which). Receptors were obtained from a man aged 40-49 years in a cohort exposed to, infected with or recovered from COVID-19 (not recorded which).

A few counts support this clone. The chain couples TRBV27 to TRBJ1-1; a possible D gene is TRBD1 (6 bases). Germline V gene sequence: CDR1 MNHEY, CDR2 SMNVEV (reference sequence). With 3 bases removed from V and 8 bases from J, the gap between germline ends came to 19 bases. This CDR3 region has 15 residues. CDR3 sequence: CASSFQGQPRGEAFF. The DNA of the CDR3 is TGTGCCAGCAGTTTCCAAGGACAGCCCCGCGGGGAAGCTTTCTTT.

This chain joins TRBV19 and TRBJ1-2, with D uncertain. The CDR3 extends over 13 amino acids. The V end lost 3 bases, the J end lost 4 bases, and 9 bases lay between the germline ends. The germline V gene encodes CDR1 LNHDA and CDR2 SQIVND (reference sequence). CDR3 DNA sequence: TGTGCCAGTAGTATTGGGCGAATCTATGGCTACACCTTC. The encoded protein is CASSIGRIYGYTF.

The genes are TRBV7-8 and TRBJ1-4; D is undetermined. The ends were cut back, 5 bases at V and 7 bases at J, with 17 bases in the middle. The CDR3 sequence is 15 residues long. CDR1 and CDR2 (germline): SGHVS, FQNEAQ. The CDR3 region is CASSPVEGGSEKLFF. In DNA, the CDR3 is TGTGCCAGCAGCCCCGTGGAGGGAGGGAGTGAAAAACTGTTTTTT. The entire variable domain, with the rest obtained from reference TRBV7-8 and TRBJ1-4, is as follows: GAGVSQSPRYKVAKRGQDVALRCDPISGHVSLFWYQQALGQGPEFLTYFQNEAQLDKSGLPSDRFFAERPEGSVSTLKIQRTQQEDSAVYLCASSPVEGGSEKLFFGSGTQLSVL.

The rearrangement links TRBV19 to TRBJ1-6; no clear D gene. The germline V and J ends were trimmed by 5 bases and 0 bases, with 5 bases remaining between them. CDR3 length: 14 amino acids. Per the germline V gene, CDR1 is LNHDA and CDR2 is SQIVND (reference sequence). CDR3: CASSLGSYNSPLHF. DNA of the CDR3: TGTGCCAGTAGTCTCGGCTCCTATAATTCACCCCTCCACTTT.

The V gene is TRBV28, the J gene TRBJ2-7; D might be TRBD2 (6 bases). Germline-derived CDR1 and CDR2 are MDHEN and SYDVKM. V was clipped by 4 bases and J by 4 bases, with 23 bases between them. The CDR3 totals 17 residues. The CDR3 spells CASSYQVGGGGRYEQYF. CDR3 DNA sequence: TGTGCCAGCAGTTACCAGGTGGGGGGAGGAGGGCGGTACGAGCAGTACTTC. Looking up the rest from reference TRBV28 and TRBJ2-7 gives the full variable domain: DVKVTQSSRYLVKRTGEKVFLECVQDMDHENMFWYRQDPGLGLRLIYFSYDVKMKEKGDIPEGYSVSREKKERFSLILESASTNQTSMYLCASSYQVGGGGRYEQYFGPGTRLTVT.

The genes are TRBV27 and TRBJ2-7; TRBD2 might be the D (5 bases). Trimming removed 6 bases at V and 6 bases at J, with 15 bases between. Germline CDR1 MNHEY, CDR2 SMNVEV (reference sequence). The CDR3 loop spans 13 amino acids. CDR3 residues: CASSLQFRGEQYF. CDR3 nucleotide sequence: TGTGCCAGCAGCCTGCAGTTTCGGGGCGAGCAGTACTTC.

The rearrangement uses TRBV5-5 and TRBJ2-7, with D maybe TRBD2 (5 bases). CDR3 length: 15 amino acids. CDR1 and CDR2 from the germline V gene are SGHKS and YYEKEE (reference sequence). V was clipped by 4 bases and J by 0 bases, with 14 bases between them. For the CDR3, the DNA is TGTGCCAGCAGCACACGGACTCAGATCTCCTACGAGCAGTACTTC. Translating gives CASSTRTQISYEQYF.

V and J are TRBV5-1 and TRBJ1-4, with 10 bases that match TRBD1. CDR3 length equals 20 residues. CDR1 SGHRS and CDR2 YFSETQ come from the germline V gene. After removal of 4 bases from V and 11 bases from J, the junction contained 26 bases not matched to a gene. The CDR3 is CASSTIRTGGPSLGCGKLFF. The CDR3 nucleotides read TGCGCCAGCAGCACGATTCGGACAGGGGGACCGTCTTTAGGTTGTGGGAAACTGTTTTTT.

This chain links TRBV9 with TRBJ1-3, with D tentatively TRBD1 (6 bases). The CDR3 sequence is 12 residues long. Trimming shortened V by 3 bases and J by 11 bases, and 12 bases separated the two germline ends. The V gene's germline CDR1 is SGDLS and CDR2 YYNGEE. The CDR3 loop is CASSETGYPIYF. Written as DNA, the CDR3 is TGTGCCAGCAGCGAAACAGGGTATCCCATATATTTT.

The chain carries TRBV6-5 and TRBJ2-1; TRBD2 agrees at 11 bases. This CDR3 has 13 amino acids. From germline, CDR1 is MNHEY and CDR2 SVGAGI. After removal of 6 bases from V and 8 bases from J, the junction contained 3 bases not matched to a gene. Here the CDR3 reads CASRTSGSDEQFF. The CDR3 DNA sequence: TGTGCCAGCAGAACTAGCGGGAGTGATGAGCAGTTCTTC.

The chain is built from TRBV15 and TRBJ1-1; D is possibly TRBD1 (5 bases). Germline CDR1 reads LNHNV; CDR2 reads YYDKDF (reference sequence). The CDR3 contains 16 residues. The germline V and J ends were trimmed by 5 bases and 0 bases, with 16 bases remaining between them. The CDR3 sequence: CATSLYGGGMNTEAFF. The CDR3 DNA follows: TGTGCCACCAGCCTGTATGGGGGGGGAATGAACACTGAAGCTTTCTTT.

The chain is built from TRBV28 and TRBJ2-3, with 12 bases identical to TRBD1. This CDR3 comprises 15 residues. Germline V gene data show CDR1 as MDHEN and CDR2 as SYDVKM. V gave up 7 bases and J gave up 7 bases; unmatched junction bases: 9. The CDR3 nucleotides read TGTGCCAGCAATAATCCGGGACAGGGGGCTAATACGCAGTATTTT. Encoded protein: CASNNPGQGANTQYF.

The chain combines TRBV30 with TRBJ1-5, with a weak D call TRBD1 (6 bases). V was trimmed by 2 bases and J by 5 bases, leaving 10 bases between them. The CDR3 is made up of 13 amino acids. Germline values: CDR1 GTSNPN, CDR2 SVGIG (reference sequence). The CDR3, as DNA: TGTGCCTGGAGTTTGACAGGTTATCAGCCCCAGCATTTT. The encoded protein is CAWSLTGYQPQHF.

V gene TRBV2 combines with J gene TRBJ2-7, with 9 bases fitting TRBD1. The CDR3 is 13 residues long. The germline CDR1 and CDR2 sequences are SNHLY and FYNNEI. The trim removed 5 bases at V and 7 bases at J, leaving 6 bases unmatched. CDR3 residues: CASSKTGGGEQYF. CDR3 nucleotides: TGTGCCAGCAGTAAGACAGGGGGGGGAGAGCAGTACTTC.

The J gene is TRBJ1-1, the V gene TRBV5-1; D unresolved. From germline, CDR1 is SGHRS and CDR2 YFSETQ. The length of the CDR3 is 15 residues. V was clipped by 3 bases and J by 0 bases, with 12 bases between them. CDR3 protein: CASSSGIIMNTEAFF. The CDR3 coding sequence is TGCGCCAGCAGCTCAGGTATCATCATGAACACTGAAGCTTTCTTT.

The chain employs TRBV11-2 and TRBJ2-7; TRBD2 aligns across 7 bases. V lost 4 bases to trimming and J lost 4 bases; unmatched junction nucleotides: 10. This CDR3 has 15 residues. Germline CDR1 is SGHAT and CDR2 is FQNNGV. CDR3 sequence (DNA): TGTGCCAGCAGCTCCCCGACTAGCAGTCCGTACGAGCAGTACTTC. It is translated as CASSSPTSSPYEQYF. Together with reference TRBV11-2 and TRBJ2-7, the CDR3 gives the full variable domain: EAGVAQSPRYKIIEKRQSVAFWCNPISGHATLYWYQQILGQGPKLLIQFQNNGVVDDSQLPKDRFSAERLKGVDSTLKIQPAKLEDSAVYLCASSSPTSSPYEQYFGPGTRLTVT.

The V gene is TRBV11-2, the J gene TRBJ2-1; no definite D call. The CDR3 is 15 residues long. Germline CDR1 reads SGHAT; CDR2 reads FQNNGV. V was cut by 6 bases and J by 0 bases, with 12 bases left in between. CDR3 DNA sequence: TGTGCCAGCAGGCAGAGACTGAGCTCCTACAATGAGCAGTTCTTC. Protein product: CASRQRLSSYNEQFF.

The V and J genes are TRBV19 and TRBJ1-5, with 9 positions matching TRBD1. Germline V gene sequence: CDR1 LNHDA, CDR2 SQIVND (reference sequence). V shed 9 bases, J shed 7 bases, and the junction held 4 bases outside the gene matches. The CDR3 sequence is 12 residues long. This chain's CDR3 is CASATGGQPQHF. CDR3 in DNA: TGTGCCAGCGCTACAGGGGGCCAGCCCCAGCATTTT.

This chain uses TRBV12-3 or TRBV12-4 with TRBJ2-7, with 10 bases fitting TRBD2. V was clipped by 6 bases and J by 10 bases; unmatched bases: 6. The CDR3 has 12 amino acids. CDR3 region: CASSPGLAQQYF. The CDR3, as DNA: TGTGCCAGCAGCCCGGGACTAGCGCAACAGTACTTC.

The genes are TRBV5-1 and TRBJ2-7; 10 bases align to TRBD1. This CDR3 has 17 amino acids. V shed 1 base, J shed 2 bases, and the junction held 9 bases outside the gene matches. Germline V CDR1 and CDR2: SGHRS, YFSETQ. CDR3 residues: CASSLLASGTGAYEQYF. CDR3 DNA: TGCGCCAGCAGCTTGCTGGCGTCCGGGACAGGGGCCTACGAGCAGTACTTC.

This clone was seen only once. CDR3 in amino acids: CASKGTSGRRHEQFF. The CDR3 region has the DNA TGTGCCAGTAAGGGGACTAGCGGGAGGCGGCATGAGCAGTTCTTC. The chain joins TRBV19 to TRBJ2-1; 15 nucleotides align to TRBD2. Germline values: CDR1 LNHDA, CDR2 SQIVND (reference sequence). The V gene end was trimmed by 7 bases and the J gene end by 8 bases; junction bases not matched to a gene: 6. CDR3 length equals 15 residues.

The chain links TRBV5-1 to TRBJ1-4, with 9 bases identical to TRBD1. The ends lost 6 bases at V and 7 bases at J; junction bases unmatched: 10. Germline V gene data show CDR1 as SGHRS and CDR2 as YFSETQ. The CDR3 is 15 residues long. The DNA of the CDR3 is TGCGCCAGCACCCCCCGGGGACAGGGTGGTGAAAAACTGTTTTTT. As protein: CASTPRGQGGEKLFF.

The chain couples TRBV7-2 to TRBJ2-5; D ambiguous. The CDR3 sequence is 14 residues long. Germline-derived CDR1 and CDR2 are SGHTA and FQGNSA. Trimming cost V 2 bases and J 2 bases, with 9 bases left between them. DNA of the CDR3: TGTGCCAGCAGCTTATCACAGCCTCAAGAGACCCAGTACTTC. It codes for CASSLSQPQETQYF.

The V call is TRBV2, the J call TRBJ1-2; D is ambiguous. This CDR3 comprises 13 residues. V dropped 2 bases and J dropped 4 bases, with 8 bases sitting between them. The V gene's germline CDR1 is SNHLY and CDR2 FYNNEI. The CDR3, as DNA: TGTGCCAGCAGTGAACAGGAAAGCTATGGCTACACCTTC. Encoded protein: CASSEQESYGYTF.

The chain uses TRBV4-1 and TRBJ1-1, with D possibly being TRBD1 (6 bases). Trimming removed 1 base at V and 8 bases at J, with 8 bases between. The germline V gene encodes CDR1 MGHRA and CDR2 YSYEKL. The CDR3 is 12 amino acids. The CDR3 loop reads CASSQGGHEAFF. The CDR3 DNA reads TGCGCCAGCAGCCAAGGGGGACACGAAGCTTTCTTT.

This chain joins TRBV19 and TRBJ1-2, with 8 bases lining up with TRBD1. Germline lookup yields CDR1 LNHDA and CDR2 SQIVND (reference sequence). The length of the CDR3 is 15 residues. Trimming removed 5 bases from V and 4 bases from J; junction bases left unmatched: 9. CDR3 sequence reads: CASSPNQGAGYGYTF. In DNA, the CDR3 is TGTGCCAGTAGTCCTAACCAGGGGGCCGGCTATGGCTACACCTTC.

The chain employs TRBV5-1 and TRBJ2-1, with D unclear. V was trimmed by 0 bases and J by 6 bases, leaving 7 bases between them. The CDR3 has 13 amino acids. Germline CDR1 reads SGHRS; CDR2 reads YFSETQ. In nucleotides, the CDR3 is TGCGCCAGCAGCTTGGGGTACGGCAATGAGCAGTTCTTC. It codes for CASSLGYGNEQFF.

The chain recombines TRBV5-4 with TRBJ2-3; 7 bases are shared with TRBD1. After removal of 3 bases from V and 4 bases from J, the junction contained 5 bases not matched to a gene. Germline V gene lookup returns CDR1 SGHNT and CDR2 YYREEE (reference sequence). This CDR3 has 14 residues. Here the CDR3 reads CASSSTGVPDTQYF. As DNA, the CDR3 is TGTGCCAGCAGCTCTACAGGGGTTCCAGATACGCAGTATTTT.

The chain links TRBV11-2 to TRBJ1-2, with unresolved D. Germline V gives CDR1 SGHAT, CDR2 FQNNGV. V gave up 0 bases and J gave up 4 bases, with 9 bases separating them. CDR3 length equals 14 residues. In DNA form, the CDR3 reads TGTGCCAGCAGCTTAGAGCTGACTAGCTATGGCTACACCTTC. As protein: CASSLELTSYGYTF.

The V and J genes are TRBV10-2 and TRBJ1-5; the match to TRBD1 covers 10 bases. The CDR3 is 14 amino acids. V trimming: 6 bases; J trimming: 7 bases; junction bases outside the gene matches: 6. The germline CDR1 and CDR2 sequences are WSHSY and SAAADI. The CDR3 reads CASRETGGGQPQHF. CDR3 nucleotides: TGCGCCAGCAGGGAGACAGGGGGCGGGCAGCCCCAGCATTTT.